This entry lists 32 T cell receptor beta chains sequenced from one sample in a study of regulatory T cells in long-lasting Graves disease. With iRepertoire HTBI primers and Arm-PCR of CDR3 regions, TCR beta libraries were built. One entry per CDR3 protein results from TCRdb running MiXCR on the multiplex PCR reads. Here the sample spans 400,000 to 500,000 distinct CDR3 sequences, under 15% being singletons. Sample time point: newly diagnosed GD, antithyroid drugs for less than 3 months. The TCR library was made from RNA extracted from PBMCs. The same data also went into a second study, on T cells in Graves' hyperthyroidism and ophthalmopathy.

The sample was peripheral blood mononuclear cells (PBMCs), taken at new diagnosis, from a patient treated with antithyroid drugs. The receptors derive from a woman in her twenties or thirties with Graves disease.

There are many counts of this clonotype. For the CDR3, the DNA is TGTGCCAGCAGACTTACCCAGGGGGTGGGTTATGGCTACACCTTC. This codes for CASRLTQGVGYGYTF. This chain joins TRBV12-3 or TRBV12-4 and TRBJ1-2; the match to TRBD1 covers 7 bases. V shed 6 bases and J 5 bases; nucleotides not matched to a gene: 12. The CDR3 covers 15 residues.

The sample holds many counts of this clonotype. This sequence joins TRBV6-2 or TRBV6-3 and TRBJ1-3; D possibly corresponds to TRBD1 (5 bases). This CDR3 has 17 amino acids. Trimming removed 4 bases from V and 0 bases from J, with 16 bases in between. From germline, CDR1 is MNHEY and CDR2 SVGEGT. CDR3 coding DNA: TGTGCCAGCAGTTTCTCCCGGGACTCCAGCTCTGGAAACACCATATATTTT. It specifies CASSFSRDSSSGNTIYF.

This clonotype was seen a handful of times. V is TRBV5-1 and J is TRBJ1-2; D gene unclear. V dropped 0 bases and J dropped 5 bases, with 8 bases sitting between them. This CDR3 contains 13 residues. Germline CDR1 reads SGHRS; CDR2 reads YFSETQ. The DNA of the CDR3 is TGCGCCAGCAGCTTGGAGGCGGCTTATGGCTACACCTTC. Encoded protein: CASSLEAAYGYTF.

This clonotype occurred a few times. The V and J genes are TRBV6-2 or TRBV6-3 and TRBJ2-5; unclear D gene. Germline V gives CDR1 MNHEY, CDR2 SVGEGT. This CDR3 contains 12 residues. V lost 6 bases, J lost 5 bases, and 10 bases lay in between. The DNA of the CDR3 is TGTGCCAGCAGGACCGTCTCGGAGACCCAGTACTTC. It yields the protein CASRTVSETQYF.

Points on this clonotype: A much larger clone is a single base away; this may be a read error. V gene TRBV20-1 combines with J gene TRBJ2-1, with D perhaps assigned TRBD1 or TRBD2 (7 bases each). Trimming stripped 5 bases from V and 10 bases from J, with 15 bases between. Germline V CDR1 and CDR2: DFQATT, SNEGSKA (reference sequence). The CDR3 has 12 residues. This CDR3 reads CSAPGRGREQFF. The CDR3 DNA follows: TGCAGTGCTCCTGGGAGGGGGCGCGAGCAGTTCTTC.

This clonotype was counted ten times or more. The chain carries TRBV30 and TRBJ2-1, with 12 bases matching TRBD2. Losses at the gene ends were 4 bases for V and 3 bases for J; bases not matched to a gene: 4. In germline, CDR1 is GTSNPN, CDR2 SVGIG (reference sequence). The CDR3 extends over 15 amino acids. The CDR3 nucleotides are TGTGCCTGGACTAGCGGGAGGGGGGGCTACAATGAGCAGTTCTTC. It yields the protein CAWTSGRGGYNEQFF.

This clonotype has more than one count but fewer than ten. V is TRBV11-2 and J is TRBJ2-3; either TRBD1 or TRBD2 may supply D (5 bases each). V shed 4 bases and J shed 3 bases, with 11 bases lying between them. CDR3 size: 14 residues. Germline lookup yields CDR1 SGHAT and CDR2 FQNNGV. CDR3 amino acids: CASSSYGTTDTQYF. CDR3 coding DNA: TGTGCCAGCAGCTCCTACGGGACGACAGATACGCAGTATTTT. Full variable domain (remainder filled in from reference TRBV11-2 and TRBJ2-3): EAGVAQSPRYKIIEKRQSVAFWCNPISGHATLYWYQQILGQGPKLLIQFQNNGVVDDSQLPKDRFSAERLKGVDSTLKIQPAKLEDSAVYLCASSSYGTTDTQYFGPGTRLTVL.

This clonotype has just a few counts. The chain has TRBV5-1 and TRBJ2-5, with 8 bases that match TRBD1. The CDR3 loop spans 16 amino acids. The germline gives CDR1 SGHRS, CDR2 YFSETQ. The V and J ends lost 0 bases and 5 bases, in that order; junction bases with no gene match: 9. Written as DNA, the CDR3 is TGCGCCAGCAGCTTGGGCAGGGGGCCCGCAGGGGAGACCCAGTACTTC. This translates into CASSLGRGPAGETQYF.

This chain connects TRBV14 to TRBJ2-4, with 9 bases that match TRBD1. In germline, CDR1 is SGHDN, CDR2 FVKESK. The J segment lost 6 bases and the V segment lost 1 base, leaving 7 bases of the junction unmatched. CDR3 length: 16 residues. The CDR3 nucleotides read TGTGCCAGCAGCCAAGTATTTGGGACAGGGCTAAACATTCAGTACTTC. Its translation: CASSQVFGTGLNIQYF.

The chain recombines TRBV15 with TRBJ2-3, with 8 bases that match TRBD2. Germline V gene sequence: CDR1 LNHNV, CDR2 YYDKDF (reference sequence). The J segment lost 6 bases and the V segment lost 5 bases, leaving 13 bases of the junction unmatched. The CDR3 spans 16 residues. The CDR3 loop is CATSVRPPGRDDTQYF. CDR3 sequence (DNA): TGTGCCACCAGCGTCCGTCCCCCCGGGAGGGATGATACGCAGTATTTT.

The rearrangement uses TRBV7-3 and TRBJ2-6; 8 nucleotides agree with TRBD1. The CDR3 has 17 amino acids. CDR1 is SGHTA and CDR2 is FQGTGA in the germline V gene. V lost 4 bases, J lost 2 bases, and 7 bases stayed unmatched. This CDR3 is CASSSPNRGTGANVLTF. For the CDR3, the DNA is TGTGCCAGCAGCTCGCCGAACAGGGGGACTGGGGCCAACGTCCTGACTTTC.

This clonotype was detected only a few times. The V gene is TRBV6-5, the J gene TRBJ2-7; D is uncertain. Germline CDR1 reads MNHEY; CDR2 reads SVGAGI. Trimming stripped 0 bases from V and 3 bases from J, with 12 bases between. There are 15 residues in the CDR3. The CDR3 sequence is CASSYSTDTFYEQYF. In DNA, the CDR3 is TGTGCCAGCAGTTACTCGACCGACACCTTCTACGAGCAGTACTTC.

This chain uses TRBV19 with TRBJ2-4, with D perhaps TRBD2 (5 bases). Deletions cut 0 bases from V and 8 bases from J, with 14 bases between. CDR1 is LNHDA and CDR2 is SQIVND in the germline V gene (reference sequence). The CDR3 is made up of 15 amino acids. The CDR3 bases are TGTGCCAGTAGTATAGAGAGGGCCCCCCCAGACATTCAGTACTTC. Protein sequence: CASSIERAPPDIQYF.

This clonotype came up many times. V usage is TRBV7-3 and J usage is TRBJ2-5; tentatively, D is TRBD1 or TRBD2 (5 bases each). Trimming pared 5 bases from V and 5 bases from J, leaving 12 bases between. The CDR3 spans 13 residues. Germline V gene lookup returns CDR1 SGHTA and CDR2 FQGTGA. This chain's CDR3 is CASSRVGDETQYF. In nucleotides, the CDR3 is TGTGCCAGCAGCAGAGTGGGGGATGAGACCCAGTACTTC.

V usage is TRBV6-1 and J usage is TRBJ2-1; 8 positions match TRBD2. V shed 7 bases, J shed 3 bases, and the junction held 5 bases outside the gene matches. Germline values: CDR1 MNHNS, CDR2 SASEGT. The CDR3 runs 14 residues. The CDR3 DNA reads TGTGCCAGCACGGGACTAGAGTACTACAATGAGCAGTTCTTC. The encoded protein is CASTGLEYYNEQFF.

The chain joins TRBV18 to TRBJ2-3; 7 bases are a match to TRBD2. CDR3 length equals 17 residues. V dropped 3 bases and J dropped 0; count of bases not matched to a gene: 9. Germline V gene sequence: CDR1 KGHSH, CDR2 LQKENI. CDR3: CASSPTLSGFSTDTQYF. CDR3 sequence (DNA): TGTGCCAGCTCACCGACCCTTAGCGGGTTTAGCACAGATACGCAGTATTTT. The variable domain in full, completed from reference TRBV18 and TRBJ2-3, reads NAGVMQNPRHLVRRRGQEARLRCSPMKGHSHVYWYRQLPEEGLKFMVYLQKENIIDESGMPKERFSAEFPKEGPSILRIQQVVRGDSAAYFCASSPTLSGFSTDTQYFGPGTRLTVL.

This clonotype was observed a handful of times. The J gene is TRBJ1-5, the V gene TRBV6-1; the D gene is possibly TRBD1 (5 bases). The V gene's germline CDR1 is MNHNS and CDR2 SASEGT. Trimming shortened V by 5 bases and J by 0 bases, and 11 bases separated the two germline ends. The CDR3 sequence is 15 residues long. CDR3 nucleotides: TGTGCCAGCAGTCCAGGGATTTATAGCAATCAGCCCCAGCATTTT. Translating it yields CASSPGIYSNQPQHF.

This clonotype was picked up a small number of times. DNA of the CDR3: TGTGCCTGGAGTGTTGGCGGGGAGGTATATACGCAGTATTTT. Its translation is CAWSVGGEVYTQYF. The chain is built from TRBV30 and TRBJ2-3; tentative D call: TRBD2 (6 bases). This CDR3 contains 14 residues. The V gene lost 0 bases and the J gene lost 7 bases, with 14 bases spanning the gap. The germline gives CDR1 GTSNPN, CDR2 SVGIG (reference sequence). Complete variable domain (other parts from reference TRBV30 and TRBJ2-3): SQTIHQWPATLVQPVGSPLSLECTVEGTSNPNLYWYRQAAGRGLQLLFYSVGIGQISSEVPQNLSASRPQDRQFILSSKKLLLSDSGFYLCAWSVGGEVYTQYFGPGTRLTVL.

J is TRBJ1-2 and V is TRBV29-1; 8 bases are a match to TRBD1. Per germline, CDR1 SQVTM and CDR2 ANQGSEA. The junction had 5 bases not matched to a gene; V was cut back by 6 bases and J by 5 bases. This CDR3 contains 12 residues. DNA of the CDR3: TGCAGCGTCAGCGGGACAGGATATGGCTACACCTTC. Its translation: CSVSGTGYGYTF.

This clonotype appeared a few times. The chain combines TRBV20-1 with TRBJ1-1; D possibly corresponds to TRBD1 (6 bases). V was shortened by 6 bases and J by 1 base, with 15 bases between the two germline ends. CDR1 is DFQATT and CDR2 is SNEGSKA in the germline V gene (reference sequence). The CDR3 is 14 residues long. The CDR3: CSARTQGTNTEAFF. CDR3 sequence (DNA): TGCAGTGCCAGAACACAGGGAACGAACACTGAAGCTTTCTTT.

Note on this clonotype: This may arise from a read error, as a much more abundant clone is one base away. The rearrangement joins TRBV5-1 to TRBJ2-7; 14 nucleotides agree with TRBD2. The CDR3 length is 15 residues. CDR1 and CDR2 (germline): SGHRS, YFSETQ. The CDR3 reads CVSSPTSGRAYEQYF. The CDR3 DNA reads TGCGTCAGCAGCCCGACTAGCGGGAGGGCCTACGAGCAGTACTTC.

This clonotype was recorded at least ten times. The chain is built from TRBV3-1 and TRBJ2-3; 10 bases align to TRBD2. The CDR3 has 17 residues. J gave up 6 bases and V 0 bases, and 9 bases lay outside the gene matches. Germline loops: CDR1 LGHDT, CDR2 YNNKEL (reference sequence). This CDR3 is CASSQDRSGRPGDTQYF. CDR3 in DNA: TGTGCCAGCAGCCAAGATCGTAGCGGGAGGCCGGGGGATACGCAGTATTTT.

At least ten counts were recorded for this clonotype. The rearrangement uses TRBV20-1 and TRBJ1-1; D may be TRBD1 (5 bases). V was shortened by 6 bases and J by 0 bases, with 11 bases between the two germline ends. This CDR3 has 13 amino acids. Germline assignment: CDR1 DFQATT and CDR2 SNEGSKA (reference sequence). The DNA of the CDR3 is TGCAGTGCAAGTGGACAAGTGAACACTGAAGCTTTCTTT. Encoded protein: CSASGQVNTEAFF.

CDR3 sequence: CSVRPPGGTGELFF. CDR3 bases: TGCAGCGTTAGGCCTCCGGGGGGCACCGGGGAGCTGTTTTTT. V is TRBV29-1 and J is TRBJ2-2, with TRBD2 matching over 7 bases. The germline gives CDR1 SQVTM, CDR2 ANQGSEA. With 5 bases clipped from V and 4 bases from J, the junction kept 7 bases outside the gene matches. The CDR3 has 14 amino acids.

This chain uses TRBV2 with TRBJ2-1; 14 bases match TRBD2. CDR1 SNHLY and CDR2 FYNNEI come from the germline V gene. CDR3 length equals 19 residues. Germline trimming cut 11 bases from V and 8 bases from J; bases unmatched to any gene: 23. Written as DNA, the CDR3 is TGTGCCTGCATGACTGCTCCCGGGACTAGCGGGAGCGGAATTGATGAGCAGTTCTTC. It yields the protein CACMTAPGTSGSGIDEQFF.

This clonotype occurred many times. The rearrangement joins TRBV20-1 to TRBJ2-7; possibly TRBD1 or TRBD2 for D (6 bases each). The V gene lost 6 bases and the J gene lost 0 bases, with 21 bases spanning the gap. The CDR3 runs 16 residues. Germline V lookup: CDR1 DFQATT, CDR2 SNEGSKA (reference sequence). The DNA for the CDR3 is TGCAGTGCAACCGACAAGGGGGGAGCAAACTCCTACGAGCAGTACTTC. This sequence encodes CSATDKGGANSYEQYF.

This clonotype was observed at least ten times. The chain has TRBV18 and TRBJ2-7; TRBD2 is a possible D gene (5 bases). Deletions cut 5 bases from V and 2 bases from J, with 10 bases between. The CDR3 runs to 13 residues. CDR1 is KGHSH, CDR2 LQKENI, per germline. The CDR3 here is CASSDTAAYEQYF. CDR3 in DNA: TGTGCCAGCTCAGATACAGCGGCCTACGAGCAGTACTTC.

CDR3 bases: TGTGCCAGCAGATATAACACCGGGGAGCTGTTTTTT. Its protein product is CASRYNTGELFF. The V gene is TRBV6-1, the J gene TRBJ2-2, with D uncertain. There are 12 residues in the CDR3. Germline V gene sequence: CDR1 MNHNS, CDR2 SASEGT. V was cut by 6 bases and J by 2 bases, with 4 bases left in between.

This clonotype was detected ten times or more. The CDR3, as DNA: TGTGCCAGCAGCCTCAGGGGAAGTCCCGTTAAGACCCAGTACTTC. Translated: CASSLRGSPVKTQYF. The chain uses TRBV28 and TRBJ2-5; D might be TRBD1 (6 bases). The ends were cut back, 6 bases at V and 6 bases at J, with 20 bases in the middle. CDR1 and CDR2 from the germline V gene are MDHEN and SYDVKM. This CDR3 spans 15 amino acids. Full variable domain (outside the CDR3, taken from reference TRBV28 and TRBJ2-5): DVKVTQSSRYLVKRTGEKVFLECVQDMDHENMFWYRQDPGLGLRLIYFSYDVKMKEKGDIPEGYSVSREKKERFSLILESASTNQTSMYLCASSLRGSPVKTQYFGPGTRLLVL.

This clonotype was picked up a small number of times. V usage is TRBV6-1 and J usage is TRBJ1-3; D gene uncertain. CDR3 size: 14 residues. The germline CDR1 and CDR2 sequences are MNHNS and SASEGT. V was cut by 5 bases and J by 4 bases, with 12 bases left in between. The CDR3 protein is CASSPDDRGNTIYF. The CDR3 DNA sequence: TGTGCCAGCAGTCCCGACGATCGGGGAAACACCATATATTTT.

This clonotype has a count of ten or more. The V and J genes are TRBV11-3 and TRBJ2-1, with D possibly TRBD2 on 6 matching bases. The CDR3 consists of 17 residues. V was cut by 1 base and J by 5 bases, with 18 bases left in between. Germline CDR1 SGHNT, CDR2 YENEEA. The CDR3 DNA sequence: TGTGCCAGCAGCTTAGGGGCGGAGCGGGCCCTTAACAATGAGCAGTTCTTC. The encoded protein is CASSLGAERALNNEQFF.

This clonotype has ten or more counts. The rearrangement joins TRBV3-1 to TRBJ2-1; weak D call: TRBD2 (7 bases). The V end was cut by 4 bases, the J end by 6 bases, with 22 bases between. The CDR3 extends over 17 amino acids. Germline CDR1 reads LGHDT; CDR2 reads YNNKEL (reference sequence). The CDR3 reads CASSRNEGGGVGNEQFF. In DNA form, the CDR3 reads TGTGCCAGCAGCCGTAATGAGGGGGGGGGCGTTGGCAATGAGCAGTTCTTC.